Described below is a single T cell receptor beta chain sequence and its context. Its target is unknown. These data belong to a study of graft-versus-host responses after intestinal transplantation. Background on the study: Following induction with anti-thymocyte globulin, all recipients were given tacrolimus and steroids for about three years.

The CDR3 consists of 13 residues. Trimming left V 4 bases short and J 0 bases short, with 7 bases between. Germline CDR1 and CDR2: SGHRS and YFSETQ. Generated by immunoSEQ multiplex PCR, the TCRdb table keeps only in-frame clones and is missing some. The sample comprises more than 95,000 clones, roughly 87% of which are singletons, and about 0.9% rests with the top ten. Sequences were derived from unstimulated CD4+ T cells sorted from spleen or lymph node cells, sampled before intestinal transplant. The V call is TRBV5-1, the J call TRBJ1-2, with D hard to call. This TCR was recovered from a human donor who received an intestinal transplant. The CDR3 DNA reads TGCGCCAGCAGCCTGACGGCTAACTATGGCTACACCTTC. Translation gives CASSLTANYGYTF. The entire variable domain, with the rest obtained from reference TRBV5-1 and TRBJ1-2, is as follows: KAGVTQTPRYLIKTRGQQVTLSCSPISGHRSVSWYQQTPGQGLQFLFEYFSETQRNKGNFPGRFSGRQFSNSRSEMNVSTLELGDSALYLCASSLTANYGYTFGSGTRLTVV.